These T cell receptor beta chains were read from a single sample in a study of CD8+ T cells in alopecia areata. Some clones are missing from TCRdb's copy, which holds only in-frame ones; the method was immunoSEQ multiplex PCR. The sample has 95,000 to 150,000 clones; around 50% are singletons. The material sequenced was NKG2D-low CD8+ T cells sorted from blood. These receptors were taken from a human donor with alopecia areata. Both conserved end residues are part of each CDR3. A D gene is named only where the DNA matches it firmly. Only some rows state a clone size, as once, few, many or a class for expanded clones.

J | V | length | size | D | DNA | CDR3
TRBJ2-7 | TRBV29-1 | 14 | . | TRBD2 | TGCAGCGTTGTCGGCGGGAGTTGGTCTGGCGAGCAGTACTTC | CSVVGGSWSGEQYF
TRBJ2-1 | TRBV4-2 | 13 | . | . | TGTGCCAGCAGCCAAGATGGGATGGGTGAGCAGTTCTTC | CASSQDGMGEQFF
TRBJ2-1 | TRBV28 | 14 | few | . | TGTGCCAGCAGTTCCGGCACCAGGCATTATGAGCAGTTCTTC | CASSSGTRHYEQFF
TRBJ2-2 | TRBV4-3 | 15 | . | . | TGCGCCAGCAGCCAATGGGCACTTAACACCGGGGAGCTGTTTTTT | CASSQWALNTGELFF
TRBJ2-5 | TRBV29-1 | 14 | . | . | TGCAGCGCCCCGGATCCCGACCACCAAGAGACCCAGTACTTC | CSAPDPDHQETQYF
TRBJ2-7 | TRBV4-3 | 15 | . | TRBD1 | TGCGCCAGCAGCCAAGGGACAGGGGGAGTGTACGAGCAGTACTTC | CASSQGTGGVYEQYF
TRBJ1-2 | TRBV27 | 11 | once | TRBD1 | TGTGCCAGCGGACAGGGGCTTGGGTACACCTTC | CASGQGLGYTF
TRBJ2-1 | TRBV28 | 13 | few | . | TGTGCCAGCAGTTTGACAGACTACAATGAGCAGTTCTTC | CASSLTDYNEQFF
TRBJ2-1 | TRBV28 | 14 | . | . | TGTGCCAGCAGTTTCATTCTGGGGTCGGGTGAGCAGTTCTTC | CASSFILGSGEQFF
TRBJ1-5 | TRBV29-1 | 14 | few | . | TGCAGCGTTGAAGTCCAGGGAGAGGGTCAGCCCCAGCATTTT | CSVEVQGEGQPQHF
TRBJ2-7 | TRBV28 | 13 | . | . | TGTGCCAGCAGCCCAGGACGGTCCTACGAGCAGTACTTC | CASSPGRSYEQYF
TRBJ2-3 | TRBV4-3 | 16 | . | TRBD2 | TGCGCCAGCAGCCTCACCGGGACTAGCAGCACAGATACGCAGTATTTT | CASSLTGTSSTDTQYF
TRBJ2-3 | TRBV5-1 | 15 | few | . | TGCGCCAGCAGCTTGATCCAGCCAGCAACAGATACGCAGTATTTT | CASSLIQPATDTQYF
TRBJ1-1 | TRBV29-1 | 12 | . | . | TGCAGCGTTGAAGCGGGTCGCGCTGAAGCTTTCTTT | CSVEAGRAEAFF
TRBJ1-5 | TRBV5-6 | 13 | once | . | TGTGCCAGCAGTCTAGGCGGGGACCAGCCCCAGCATTTT | CASSLGGDQPQHF
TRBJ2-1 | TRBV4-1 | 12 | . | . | TGCGCCAGCAGTCTAAGGATGGGGGAGCAGTTCTTC | CASSLRMGEQFF
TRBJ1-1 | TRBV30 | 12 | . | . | TGTGCCTGGAGCTCCGGGGGAGGTGAAGCTTTCTTT | CAWSSGGGEAFF
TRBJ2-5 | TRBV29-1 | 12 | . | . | TGCAGCGTGGTCGGCAACCAAGAGACCCAGTACTTC | CSVVGNQETQYF
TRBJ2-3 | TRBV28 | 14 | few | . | TGTGCCAGCAGTTCGCGAGCGCGCACAGATACGCAGTATTTT | CASSSRARTDTQYF
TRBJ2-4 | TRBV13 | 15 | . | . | TGTGCCAGCAGCTTAGTTGGGGGGGCCGAAAACATTCAGTACTTC | CASSLVGGAENIQYF
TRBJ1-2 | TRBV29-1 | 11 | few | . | TGCAGCGTTGAAGAGGTGGGGCAGCTGACCTTC | CSVEEVGQLTF
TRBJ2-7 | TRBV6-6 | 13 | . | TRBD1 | TGTGCCAGCAGCCGAGGACAGGGAACCGAGCAGTACTTC | CASSRGQGTEQYF
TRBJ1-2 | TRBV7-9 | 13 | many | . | TGTGCCAGCAGCCTGGGACGGCCCTATGGCTACACCTTC | CASSLGRPYGYTF
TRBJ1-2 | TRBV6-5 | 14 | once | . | TGTGCCAGCGGGGCAAGCCGGATTAACTATGGCTACACCTTC | CASGASRINYGYTF
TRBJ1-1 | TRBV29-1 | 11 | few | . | TGCAGCGTTGTAGTAAACACTGAAGCTTTCTTT | CSVVVNTEAFF
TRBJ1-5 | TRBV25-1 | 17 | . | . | TGTGCCAGCGAAGGCGTGGGGGAGGGACTGGGCAATCAGCCCCAGCATTTT | CASEGVGEGLGNQPQHF
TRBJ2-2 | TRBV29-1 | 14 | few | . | TGCAGCGTTGAAAGCGATATGAACACCGGGGAGCTGTTTTTT | CSVESDMNTGELFF
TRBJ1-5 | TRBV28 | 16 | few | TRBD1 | TGTGCCAGCAATCGGGACAGGGTTCGTAGCAATCAGCCCCAGCATTTT | CASNRDRVRSNQPQHF
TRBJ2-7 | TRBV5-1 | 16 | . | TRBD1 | TGCGCCAGCAGCTCGGGACAGCTCAGGGCGCTCTACGAGCAGTACTTC | CASSSGQLRALYEQYF
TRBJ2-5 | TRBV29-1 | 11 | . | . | TGCAGTGCCTACCGAGAAGAGACCCAGTACTTC | CSAYREETQYF
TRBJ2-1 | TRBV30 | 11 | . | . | TGTGCCTGGAGCCCGGCCAATGAGCAGTTCTTC | CAWSPANEQFF
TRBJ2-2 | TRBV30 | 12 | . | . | TGTGCCTGGACTGACCAGGGCCGGGAGCTGTTTTTT | CAWTDQGRELFF
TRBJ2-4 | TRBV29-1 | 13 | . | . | TGCAGCGTTGACCGGACAGGGAGGGACATTCAGTACTTC | CSVDRTGRDIQYF